This TCR beta chain was observed in a study of blood T cell repertoires in COVID-19. As for the study in general: Both acute and convalescent COVID-19 samples were obtained from the United States, Italy and Spain. PBMCs, B-cell-depleted T cells, or T cells provided the cDNA or gDNA that made up the material.

In the original processing: Researchers report that nucleated cell counts were estimated from reference gene primer amplification. Assay used: immunoSEQ multiplex PCR; TCRdb lists only in-frame clones, some missing. V and J calls and clone size are copied from that table; D and trimming were computed from the DNA. This table has 310,000 or so clones, around 90% appearing once. Trimming took 4 bases from V and 3 from J; bases not matched to a gene: 4. CDR3 length: 16 amino acids. Looked up from germline, CDR1 is MRHNA and CDR2 is SNTAGT. Sequencing input: peripheral blood. The origin of this receptor is a man aged 50 to 59 with active or convalescent COVID-19. V gene TRBV6-4 combines with J gene TRBJ2-3, with 13 bases matching TRBD2. The CDR3, as DNA: TGTGCCAGCAGTGCGGGACTAGCGGGGAGTACAGATACGCAGTATTTT. It is translated as CASSAGLAGSTDTQYF.